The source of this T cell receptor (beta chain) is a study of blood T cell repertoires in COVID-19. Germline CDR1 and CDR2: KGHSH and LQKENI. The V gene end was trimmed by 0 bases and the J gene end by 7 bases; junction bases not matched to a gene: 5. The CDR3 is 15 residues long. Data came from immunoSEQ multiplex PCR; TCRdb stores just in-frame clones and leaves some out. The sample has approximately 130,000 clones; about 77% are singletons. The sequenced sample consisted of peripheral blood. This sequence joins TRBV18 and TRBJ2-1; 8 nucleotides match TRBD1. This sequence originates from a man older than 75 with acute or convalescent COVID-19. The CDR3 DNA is TGTGCCAGCTCACCACCATCCAGGGGGCTAAATGAGCAGTTCTTC. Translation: CASSPPSRGLNEQFF.